The 26 T cell receptor beta chains reported below all come from one sample, sequenced in a study of circulating CD8 cells and anti-PD-1 response in melanoma. The QIAseq Immune Repertoire TCR panel built the libraries from roughly 15 ng of total RNA. MiXCR, run by TCRdb on the reads, gives a single entry per CDR3 protein. Here the sample spans about 720 distinct CDR3 sequences, 8.3% being singletons. Live CD3+CD8+TCRalphabeta+ cells were sorted into four subsets by PD-1 and/or TIGIT. Sample: CD8+ T cells from PBMCs, taken at baseline or after one month of anti-PD-1 therapy (not recorded which). Source of these receptors: a human donor with melanoma.

As to this clonotype: It may be a read error: a sequence one base away is much more abundant. The chain carries TRBV19 and TRBJ2-7; 8 bases map to TRBD1. Germline V gives CDR1 LNHDA, CDR2 SQIVND (reference sequence). The CDR3 covers 15 residues. V dropped 4 bases and J dropped 2; count of bases not matched to a gene: 7. The CDR3 spells CASSKDGTGPYEQYF. DNA of the CDR3: TGTGCCAGTAGTAAAGATGGGACAGGCCCCTACGAGCAGTACTTC.

Judged by abundance, this clonotype is large. The rearrangement links TRBV2 to TRBJ2-1; 12 nucleotides align to TRBD2. Germline V gives CDR1 SNHLY, CDR2 FYNNEI. J gave up 2 bases and V 11 bases, and 10 bases lay outside the gene matches. This CDR3 is built from 16 residues. The CDR3 coding sequence is TGTGCCTATAAAGGGACTAGCGGGCGAACCTACAATGAGCAGTTCTTC. Its translation: CAYKGTSGRTYNEQFF.

This clonotype is large in the sample. The rearrangement joins TRBV27 to TRBJ2-7; 7 bases align to TRBD2. Germline CDR1 and CDR2: MNHEY and SMNVEV (reference sequence). The CDR3 is 13 residues long. V gave up 7 bases and J gave up 7 bases; unmatched junction bases: 10. CDR3 sequence: CASTSLGEGEQYF. The CDR3 nucleotides read TGTGCCAGCACCTCGCTGGGGGAGGGTGAGCAGTACTTC.

This clonotype is large. V is TRBV4-1 and J is TRBJ1-2; 7 nucleotides align to TRBD1. Unmatched junction bases numbered 8, after V lost 2 bases and J lost 5 bases. The CDR3 runs 15 residues. Looked up from germline, CDR1 is MGHRA and CDR2 is YSYEKL. CDR3 DNA sequence: TGCGCCAGCAGCCAATTCTTGCAGGGGGGGTATGGCTACACCTTC. This codes for CASSQFLQGGYGYTF.

As regards this clonotype: One base away lies a much larger clone, so this may be a sequencing read error. J is TRBJ2-1 and V is TRBV6-4; 7 nucleotides align to TRBD1. Trimming at V came to 4 bases and at J to 6 bases, leaving 9 bases not matched to a gene. CDR1 and CDR2 from the germline V gene are MRHNA and SNTAGT. The CDR3 runs to 15 residues. The CDR3 bases are TGTGCCAGCAGTGCTGGACGGGACAGTTGCAATGAGCAGTTCTTC. As protein: CASSAGRDSCNEQFF.

This clonotype is large. CDR3: CASEGGRGTDTQYF. CDR3 bases: TGTGCCAGCGAGGGGGGGAGAGGCACAGATACGCAGTATTTT. The chain carries TRBV2 and TRBJ2-3; D possibly corresponds to TRBD2 (7 bases). The V end lost 8 bases, the J end lost 1 base, and 13 bases lay between the germline ends. The CDR3 sequence is 14 residues long. The germline V gene has CDR1 SNHLY and CDR2 FYNNEI.

This clonotype is medium-sized (0.01 to 0.1%). The chain employs TRBV27 and TRBJ2-5, with 13 nucleotides matching TRBD2. The CDR3 runs 17 residues. V was pared by 5 bases and J by 5 bases, with 11 bases of the junction left unmatched. CDR1 is MNHEY and CDR2 is SMNVEV in the germline V gene (reference sequence). In nucleotides, the CDR3 is TGTGCCAGCAGTCCGCGGACTAGCGGGAGTCACAGGGAGACCCAGTACTTC. It is translated as CASSPRTSGSHRETQYF.

This clonotype is judged medium-sized. This chain connects TRBV7-9 to TRBJ2-5; 8 bases are shared with TRBD1. CDR1 and CDR2 from the germline V gene are SEHNR and FQNEAQ (reference sequence). V shed 5 bases, J shed 4 bases, and the junction held 3 bases outside the gene matches. This CDR3 is built from 13 residues. The CDR3 DNA reads as TGTGCCAGCAGCCCGACAGGGGCAGAGACCCAGTACTTC. Encoded protein: CASSPTGAETQYF.

CDR3 DNA sequence: TGTGCCTGGAGTGTACGGGAGGGCGATACGCAGTATTTT. As protein: CAWSVREGDTQYF. The V and J genes are TRBV30 and TRBJ2-3; TRBD2 matches at 8 bases. V shed 0 bases, J shed 6 bases, and the junction held 2 bases outside the gene matches. CDR1 GTSNPN and CDR2 SVGIG come from the germline V gene (reference sequence). This CDR3 has 13 amino acids.

By frequency in the sample, this clonotype is large. The chain uses TRBV19 and TRBJ2-7; D unclear. The germline V gene encodes CDR1 LNHDA and CDR2 SQIVND (reference sequence). V was cut by 5 bases and J by 3 bases, with 11 bases left in between. This CDR3 contains 13 residues. CDR3 sequence reads: CASSLQTFYEQYF. DNA of the CDR3: TGTGCCAGTAGTCTGCAGACTTTCTACGAGCAGTACTTC.

Judged by abundance, this clonotype is medium-sized. The V call is TRBV28, the J call TRBJ2-5; 9 bases are a match to TRBD1. CDR1 is MDHEN, CDR2 SYDVKM, per germline. V lost 7 bases to trimming and J lost 5 bases; unmatched junction nucleotides: 8. The CDR3 covers 14 residues. The DNA for the CDR3 is TGTGCCAGCACCCCGACAGGGGGGGGGGAGACCCAGTACTTC. Amino acid sequence: CASTPTGGGETQYF.

This clonotype is judged medium-sized (0.01 to 0.1%). The V gene is TRBV7-2, the J gene TRBJ1-5; TRBD1 matches at 8 bases. Germline V gene data show CDR1 as SGHTA and CDR2 as FQGNSA. Trimming cost V 4 bases and J 6 bases; bases outside gene matches: 5. CDR3 size: 14 residues. CDR3 loop: CASSSQGAGQPQHF. In DNA form, the CDR3 reads TGTGCCAGCAGCTCGCAGGGGGCCGGTCAGCCCCAGCATTTT.

This clonotype is large in the sample. The chain combines TRBV28 with TRBJ2-5; tentatively, D is TRBD1 or TRBD2 (6 bases each). There are 16 residues in the CDR3. Germline-derived CDR1 and CDR2 are MDHEN and SYDVKM. Trimming shortened V by 2 bases and J by 1 base, and 14 bases separated the two germline ends. The CDR3 DNA reads TGTGCCAGCAGTTTAAGCTTAGGGGGGATCCAAGAGACCCAGTACTTC. Protein product: CASSLSLGGIQETQYF.

By its share, this clonotype is large. The chain combines TRBV5-4 with TRBJ2-3, with D possibly TRBD2 on 5 matching bases. CDR1 is SGHNT and CDR2 is YYREEE in the germline V gene (reference sequence). CDR3 length: 14 residues. V was trimmed by 3 bases and J by 1 base, leaving 9 bases between them. The CDR3 coding sequence is TGTGCCAGCAGCTCTAGCTATGGCACAGATACGCAGTATTTT. The encoded protein is CASSSSYGTDTQYF.

Sample share makes this clonotype medium-sized. The chain combines TRBV13 with TRBJ1-2; no definite D call. Germline CDR1 is PRHDT and CDR2 is FYEKMQ (reference sequence). V dropped 0 bases and J dropped 4 bases, with 3 bases sitting between them. This CDR3 comprises 12 residues. CDR3 DNA: TGTGCCAGCAGCTTAGGCCTCTATGGCTACACCTTC. Its protein product is CASSLGLYGYTF.

By share, this clonotype counts as medium-sized. The chain has TRBV7-9 and TRBJ2-7, with D perhaps TRBD1 or TRBD2 (5 bases each). This CDR3 has 13 amino acids. Per germline, CDR1 SEHNR and CDR2 FQNEAQ (reference sequence). V lost 0 bases and J 4 bases, leaving 7 bases between the germline ends. The DNA of the CDR3 is TGTGCCAGCAGCTTAGCTGGGGGTTACGAGCAGTACTTC. Its translation: CASSLAGGYEQYF.

Worth noting for this clonotype: A much larger clone lies one base from this, so it may be a read error. The CDR3 protein is CSHLEETQYF. For the CDR3, the DNA is TGCAGCCACCTCGAAGAGACCCAGTACTTC. The chain joins TRBV29-1 to TRBJ2-5; no firm D call. This CDR3 has 10 amino acids. In germline, CDR1 is SQVTM, CDR2 ANQGSEA. V was trimmed by 8 bases and J by 3 bases, leaving 7 bases between them.

With regard to this clonotype: The germline gene is not matched at one end of the junction; a read error may be the cause. The chain couples TRBV12-5 to TRBJ2-7; D may be TRBD1 or TRBD2 (6 bases each). The CDR3 totals 14 residues. CDR1 and CDR2 from the germline V gene are LGHNT and FRNRAP. The CDR3 loop is CASGPGGGSYERYF. CDR3 coding DNA: TGTGCTAGTGGGCCCGGAGGGGGGTCCTACGAGCGGTACTTC. Full variable domain (rest looked up from reference TRBV12-5 and TRBJ2-7): DARVTQTPRHKVTEMGQEVTMRCQPILGHNTVFWYRQTMMQGLELLAYFRNRAPLDDSGMPKDRFSAEMPDATLATLKIQPSEPRDSAVYFCASGPGGGSYERYFGPGTRLTVT.

This clonotype counts as large. The chain is built from TRBV28 and TRBJ2-7; D tentatively fits TRBD1 or TRBD2 (5 bases each). Trimming cost V 5 bases and J 5 bases, with 19 bases left between them. Germline V gene lookup returns CDR1 MDHEN and CDR2 SYDVKM. The CDR3 sequence is 15 residues long. The CDR3: CASSPRTTGKHEQYF. The CDR3 DNA is TGTGCCAGCAGTCCCCGGACAACGGGGAAACACGAGCAGTACTTC. The variable domain in full, completed from reference TRBV28 and TRBJ2-7, reads DVKVTQSSRYLVKRTGEKVFLECVQDMDHENMFWYRQDPGLGLRLIYFSYDVKMKEKGDIPEGYSVSREKKERFSLILESASTNQTSMYLCASSPRTTGKHEQYFGPGTRLTVT.

By frequency in the sample, this clonotype is large (0.1 to 1%). The rearrangement links TRBV20-1 to TRBJ2-7, with D tentatively TRBD2 (5 bases). The CDR3 has 18 amino acids. Trimming pared 5 bases from V and 0 bases from J, leaving 26 bases between. CDR1 is DFQATT, CDR2 SNEGSKA, per germline (reference sequence). DNA for the CDR3: TGCAGTGCTTCCACCGGGGAACCTGGGCCAGGACTCTCCTACGAGCAGTACTTC. The encoded protein is CSASTGEPGPGLSYEQYF.

By its share, this clonotype is medium-sized. The chain is built from TRBV4-3 and TRBJ1-4; TRBD1 matches 7 bases. The CDR3 covers 15 residues. Germline assignment: CDR1 LGHNA and CDR2 YSLEER. V lost 0 bases and J lost 8; bases outside the gene matches: 6. Here the CDR3 DNA reads TGCGCCAGCAGCCAAGAGAGGGGGCAACGGGAAAAACTGTTTTTT. Translated: CASSQERGQREKLFF.

This clonotype is deemed medium-sized (0.01 to 0.1%). The chain is built from TRBV19 and TRBJ2-5; D is uncertain. V was trimmed by 6 bases and J by 5 bases, leaving 13 bases between them. The germline gives CDR1 LNHDA, CDR2 SQIVND (reference sequence). The CDR3 has 13 residues. The CDR3 DNA sequence: TGTGCCAGTAGCGGACGGCTTGAGGAGACCCAGTACTTC. This codes for CASSGRLEETQYF.

This clonotype is large by share. V gene TRBV2 combines with J gene TRBJ2-7, with a possible D match to TRBD1 (5 bases). Trimming took off 7 bases at V and 1 base at J, with 11 bases between the two ends. Looked up from germline, CDR1 is SNHLY and CDR2 is FYNNEI. There are 13 residues in the CDR3. The CDR3 spells CASTLTDSYEQYF. For the CDR3, the DNA is TGTGCCAGCACCTTGACAGATTCCTACGAGCAGTACTTC.

This clonotype ranks as large. The chain recombines TRBV14 with TRBJ2-7; D gene ambiguous. V dropped 4 bases and J dropped 2 bases, with 18 bases sitting between them. The CDR3 length is 16 residues. CDR1 and CDR2 (germline): SGHDN, FVKESK. This CDR3 reads CASSLLDKKIAYEQYF. CDR3 bases: TGTGCCAGCAGCCTGCTGGATAAGAAAATAGCCTACGAGCAGTACTTC.

The sample holds a few counts of this clonotype. The chain uses TRBV2 and TRBJ1-4; D is uncertain. V lost 5 bases to trimming and J lost 2 bases, with 12 bases between them. The CDR3 loop spans 15 amino acids. From germline, CDR1 is SNHLY and CDR2 FYNNEI. The CDR3 is CASSLSWATNEKLFF. The CDR3 DNA reads TGTGCCAGCAGTTTATCCTGGGCGACTAATGAAAAACTGTTTTTT.

Within the sample, this clonotype is medium-sized. This sequence joins TRBV27 and TRBJ2-5, with D hard to call. The CDR3 loop spans 14 amino acids. CDR1 MNHEY and CDR2 SMNVEV come from the germline V gene (reference sequence). V was trimmed by 3 bases and J by 1 base, leaving 9 bases between them. The CDR3 protein is CASSLGVLQETQYF. The CDR3 nucleotides are TGTGCCAGCAGTTTGGGTGTACTCCAAGAGACCCAGTACTTC.